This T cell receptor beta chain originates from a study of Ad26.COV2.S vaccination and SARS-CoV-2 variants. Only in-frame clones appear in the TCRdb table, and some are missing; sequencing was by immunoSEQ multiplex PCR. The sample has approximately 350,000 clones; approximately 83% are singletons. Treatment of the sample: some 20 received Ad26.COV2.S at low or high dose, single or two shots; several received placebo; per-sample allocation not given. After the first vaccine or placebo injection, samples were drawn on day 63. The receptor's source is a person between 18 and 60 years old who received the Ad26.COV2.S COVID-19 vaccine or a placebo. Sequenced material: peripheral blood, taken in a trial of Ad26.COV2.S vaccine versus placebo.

CDR3 region: CASSSPTAATNEKLFF. Here the CDR3 DNA reads TGTGCCAGCAGTTCGCCGACCGCTGCAACTAATGAAAAACTGTTTTTT. The rearrangement links TRBV28 to TRBJ1-4; D unclear. The CDR3 has 16 residues. Trimming took 4 bases from V and 0 from J, leaving 12 bases between them. Germline CDR1 and CDR2: MDHEN and SYDVKM. The whole variable domain, remainder taken from reference TRBV28 and TRBJ1-4, is DVKVTQSSRYLVKRTGEKVFLECVQDMDHENMFWYRQDPGLGLRLIYFSYDVKMKEKGDIPEGYSVSREKKERFSLILESASTNQTSMYLCASSSPTAATNEKLFFGSGTQLSVL.